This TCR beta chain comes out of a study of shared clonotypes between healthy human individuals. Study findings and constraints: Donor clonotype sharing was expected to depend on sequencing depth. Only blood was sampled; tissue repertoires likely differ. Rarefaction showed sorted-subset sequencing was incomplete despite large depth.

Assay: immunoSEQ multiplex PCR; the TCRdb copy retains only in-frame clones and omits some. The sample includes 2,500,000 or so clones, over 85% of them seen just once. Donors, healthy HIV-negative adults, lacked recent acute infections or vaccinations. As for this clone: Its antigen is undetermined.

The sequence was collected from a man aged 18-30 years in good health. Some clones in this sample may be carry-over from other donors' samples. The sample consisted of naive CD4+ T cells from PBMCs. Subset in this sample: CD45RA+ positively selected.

CDR3 sequence: CASTFGGSAVTKYGYTF. In nucleotides, the CDR3 is TGTGCCAGCACCTTCGGAGGGTCGGCTGTAACCAAGTATGGCTACACCTTC. This chain uses TRBV28 with TRBJ1-2; D not certain. The CDR3 is 17 residues long. The V end lost 7 bases, the J end lost 5 bases, and 26 bases lay between the germline ends. Germline CDR1 and CDR2: MDHEN and SYDVKM.